In its sample, the clone carrying this T cell receptor (beta chain) was seen many times. Its antigen is undetermined. There are 13 residues in the CDR3. The germline V gene has CDR1 MDHEN and CDR2 SYDVKM. Trimming pared 4 bases from V and 2 bases from J, leaving 8 bases between. This record belongs to a study of regulatory T cells in long-lasting Graves disease. Looking at the study overall: Persistent Graves' disease denoted over 5 years of antithyroid drugs plus positive TSH receptor antibodies. Study-level findings and limits: The study found TRBV28, TRBJ1-2 and TRBJ2-5 favored in persistent disease.

The time point is: persistent/refractory GD, antithyroid drugs over 5 years with positive TRAb. PBMC RNA was the source of the TCR library. Assembly of TCR beta libraries relied on iRepertoire HTBI primers together with Arm-PCR of CDR3 regions. Source study methods: Looking across samples, the authors found approximately 60 TRBV and some 15 TRBJ segments. TCRdb re-called the multiplex PCR reads through MiXCR, storing one row per CDR3 protein. None of the V and J calls come from the authors' own analysis; TCRdb made them. The table lists some 470,000 distinct CDR3 sequences, roughly a fifth of them singletons.

The sample here was peripheral blood mononuclear cells (PBMCs), taken when the disease was refractory, from a patient treated with antithyroid drugs. This chain connects TRBV28 to TRBJ2-5; D call uncertain. The receptor's source is a female donor with Graves disease. CDR3 DNA: TGTGCCAGCAGTTCTACAGTACAAGAGACCCAGTACTTC. It codes for CASSSTVQETQYF.